These 2 T cell receptor beta chains originate from one sample sequenced in a study of cytomegalovirus exposure and HLA in healthy donors. PCR was performed using 60 Vbeta and 13 Jbeta primers. Profiling relied on immunoSEQ multiplex PCR, and the TCRdb table lists in-frame clones only, not all of them. This table has over 65,000 clones, less than 80% appearing once. Sequenced sample: PBMCs. All receptors derive from a woman in her forties or fifties in good health and CMV-seropositive.

The chain recombines TRBV28 with TRBJ1-1; D may be TRBD1 (5 bases). V was cut by 7 bases and J by 0 bases, with 12 bases left in between. Germline V gene data show CDR1 as MDHEN and CDR2 as SYDVKM. CDR3 length equals 14 residues. This CDR3 is CASIVVGVNTEAFF. CDR3 bases: TGTGCCAGCATTGTCGTAGGGGTGAACACTGAAGCTTTCTTT. Together with reference TRBV28 and TRBJ1-1, the CDR3 gives the full variable domain: DVKVTQSSRYLVKRTGEKVFLECVQDMDHENMFWYRQDPGLGLRLIYFSYDVKMKEKGDIPEGYSVSREKKERFSLILESASTNQTSMYLCASIVVGVNTEAFFGQGTRLTVV.

The chain's CDR3 is CASSLGSIDTGELFF. The CDR3 DNA reads as TGCGCCAGCAGCTTGGGAAGCATAGACACCGGGGAGCTGTTTTTT. The chain couples TRBV5-1 to TRBJ2-2; D is uncertain. Trimming removed 0 bases from V and 3 bases from J, with 9 bases in between. The CDR3 extends over 15 amino acids. Germline assignment: CDR1 SGHRS and CDR2 YFSETQ.